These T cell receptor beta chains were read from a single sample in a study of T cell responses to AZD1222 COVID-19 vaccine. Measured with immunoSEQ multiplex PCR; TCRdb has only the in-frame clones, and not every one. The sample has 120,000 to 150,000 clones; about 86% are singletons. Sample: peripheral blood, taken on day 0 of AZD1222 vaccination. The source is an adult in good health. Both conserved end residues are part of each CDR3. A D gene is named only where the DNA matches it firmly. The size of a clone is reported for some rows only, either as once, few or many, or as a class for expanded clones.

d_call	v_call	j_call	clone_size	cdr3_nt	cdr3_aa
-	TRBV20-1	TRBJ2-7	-	TGCAGTGCCGTGGACTTAGGGGAGCAGTACTTC	CSAVDLGEQYF
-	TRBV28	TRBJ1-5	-	TGTGCCAGCAGGGATAATGCGGAATCCCAGCATTTT	CASRDNAESQHF
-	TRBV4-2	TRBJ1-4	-	TGTGCCAGCAGCCAGAGCAGGATTGAAAAACTGTTTTTT	CASSQSRIEKLFF
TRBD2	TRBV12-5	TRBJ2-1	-	TGTGCTAGTAGGGCTAGCGGTCCGAATGAGCAGTTCTTC	CASRASGPNEQFF
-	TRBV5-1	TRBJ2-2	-	TGCGCCAGCAGCTTGGATTGGGGGACCGGGGAGCTGTTTTTT	CASSLDWGTGELFF
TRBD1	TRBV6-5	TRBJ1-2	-	TGTGCCAGCAGTTACTACCCCGGGACAGCTAACTATGGCTACACCTTC	CASSYYPGTANYGYTF
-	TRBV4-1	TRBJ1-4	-	TGCGCCAGCAGCCGCAGGGCATGGGCTAATGAAAAACTGTTTTTT	CASSRRAWANEKLFF
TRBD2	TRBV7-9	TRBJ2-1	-	TGTGCCAGCAGCTATGCCTCGGGAGGGTACAATGAGCAGTTCTTC	CASSYASGGYNEQFF
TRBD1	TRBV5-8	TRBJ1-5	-	TGTGCCAGCTTGCGGAATGGGGACAGTTATAGCAATCAGCCCCAGCATTTT	CASLRNGDSYSNQPQHF
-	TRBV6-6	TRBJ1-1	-	TGTGCCAGCAGTCAAACCCCTGGCTCGGCGGTTAGCACTGAAGCTTTCTTT	CASSQTPGSAVSTEAFF
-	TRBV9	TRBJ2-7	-	TGTGCCAGCAGCGTAGGGGGTAGCAACATTTACGAGCAGTACTTC	CASSVGGSNIYEQYF
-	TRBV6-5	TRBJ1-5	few	TGTGCCAGCGGTTTTGGACGAGATCAGCCCCAGCATTTT	CASGFGRDQPQHF
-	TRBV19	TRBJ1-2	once	TGTGCCAGTAGCCCAACGGACAGAGCTAACTATGGCTACACCTTC	CASSPTDRANYGYTF
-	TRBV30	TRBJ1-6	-	TGTGCCTGGAAAGGCCAAAGCTCCTATAATTCACCCCTCCACTTT	CAWKGQSSYNSPLHF
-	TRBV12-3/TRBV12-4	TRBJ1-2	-	TGTGCCAGCAGTCCACAGGGTCAGGGCTACACCTTC	CASSPQGQGYTF
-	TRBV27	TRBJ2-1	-	TGTGCCAGCAGTTGGTACTCCTACAATGAGCAGTTCTTC	CASSWYSYNEQFF
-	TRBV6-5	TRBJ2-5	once	TGTGCCACCACGCAGGGGCCCCACCAAGAGACCCAGTACTTC	CATTQGPHQETQYF
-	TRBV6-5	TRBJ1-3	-	TGTGCCAGCAGTTCACAGGCTTACTCTGGAAACACCATATATTTT	CASSSQAYSGNTIYF
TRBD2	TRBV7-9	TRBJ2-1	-	TGTGCCAGCAGCCGTAGTGGACGGGAGGCTGAGCAGTTCTTC	CASSRSGREAEQFF
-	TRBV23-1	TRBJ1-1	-	TGCGCCAGCAGTCGACGAGGACAGCTAAACACTGAAGCTTTCTTT	CASSRRGQLNTEAFF
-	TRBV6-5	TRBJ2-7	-	TGTGCCAGCACCGGGCGCCACGAGCAGTACTTC	CASTGRHEQYF
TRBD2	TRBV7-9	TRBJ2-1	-	TGTGCCAGCATCCTCCCGGGACTAGCGTCGAATGAGCAGTTCTTC	CASILPGLASNEQFF
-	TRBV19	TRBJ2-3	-	TGTGCCAGTAGTATAGGTGGCACAGATACGCAGTATTTT	CASSIGGTDTQYF
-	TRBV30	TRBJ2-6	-	TGTGCCTGGAGCACCGGGACAGGGGCCAACGTCCTGACTTTC	CAWSTGTGANVLTF
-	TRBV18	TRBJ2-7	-	TGTGCCAGCTCACCAACGGGGGCGTCCTACGAGCAGTACTTC	CASSPTGASYEQYF
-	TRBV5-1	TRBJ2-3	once	TGCGCCAGCAGGAAGGGGACTTCTCAAGATACGCAGTATTTT	CASRKGTSQDTQYF
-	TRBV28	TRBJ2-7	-	TGTGCCAGCAGTTTAAGGGGAGACGAGCAGTACTTC	CASSLRGDEQYF
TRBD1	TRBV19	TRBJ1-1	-	TGTGCCAGTAGTAGGACAGGGCTGGCTTTCTTT	CASSRTGLAFF
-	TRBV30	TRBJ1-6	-	TGTGCCTGGAGTTGGCAGGGCGTGGATTCACCCCTCCACTTT	CAWSWQGVDSPLHF